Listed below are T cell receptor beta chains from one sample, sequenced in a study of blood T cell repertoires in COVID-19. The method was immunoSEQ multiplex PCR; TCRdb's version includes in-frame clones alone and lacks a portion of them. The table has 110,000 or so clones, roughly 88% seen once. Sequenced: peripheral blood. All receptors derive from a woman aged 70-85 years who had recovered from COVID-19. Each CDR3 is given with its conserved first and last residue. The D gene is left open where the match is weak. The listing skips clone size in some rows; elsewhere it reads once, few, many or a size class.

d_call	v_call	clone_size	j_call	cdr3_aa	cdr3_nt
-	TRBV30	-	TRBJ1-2	CAWSVQISGYTF	TGTGCCTGGAGTGTACAGATATCTGGCTACACCTTC
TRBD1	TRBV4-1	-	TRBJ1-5	CASSQGPTGGRQPQHF	TGCGCCAGCAGCCAAGGCCCCACAGGGGGGCGTCAGCCCCAGCATTTT
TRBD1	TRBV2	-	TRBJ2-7	CASRTRTGLLEYF	TGTGCCAGCAGGACGAGGACAGGCCTCTTGGAGTACTTC
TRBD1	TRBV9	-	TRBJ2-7	CASSEGTGATLTLYEQYF	TGTGCCAGCAGCGAAGGGACAGGGGCCACTTTAACACTCTACGAGCAGTACTTC
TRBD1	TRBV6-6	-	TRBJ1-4	CASRQGNNEKLFF	TGTGCCAGCAGACAGGGGAATAATGAAAAACTGTTTTTT
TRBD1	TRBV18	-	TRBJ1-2	CASSPGTAYGYTF	TGTGCCAGCTCACCTGGGACAGCGTATGGCTACACCTTC
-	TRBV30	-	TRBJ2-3	CAWSVGDGTMQYF	TGTGCCTGGAGTGTCGGTGATGGGACAATGCAGTATTTT
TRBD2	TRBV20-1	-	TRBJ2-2	CSASPPRLAGGVTGELFF	TGCAGTGCTAGTCCCCCCAGACTAGCGGGAGGTGTCACCGGGGAGCTGTTTTTT
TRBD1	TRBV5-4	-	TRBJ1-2	CASSLLAGTGATLHYGYTF	TGTGCCAGCAGCTTGTTGGCTGGGACAGGGGCGACCCTCCACTATGGCTACACCTTC
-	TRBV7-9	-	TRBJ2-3	CASSEGTDTQYF	TGTGCCAGCAGTGAGGGTACAGATACGCAGTATTTT
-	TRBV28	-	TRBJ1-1	CASSLPSSGNTEAFF	TGTGCCAGCAGTCTCCCCTCATCCGGGAACACTGAAGCTTTCTTT
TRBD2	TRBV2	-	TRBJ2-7	CASKANRGETYEQYF	TGTGCCAGCAAGGCTAATCGGGGGGAAACTTACGAGCAGTACTTC
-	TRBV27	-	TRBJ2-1	CASAWRGNEQFF	TGTGCCAGCGCTTGGAGGGGAAATGAGCAGTTCTTC
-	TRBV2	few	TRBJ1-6	CASSERSGPNNSPLHF	TGTGCCAGCAGTGAACGGTCAGGGCCCAATAATTCACCCCTCCACTTT
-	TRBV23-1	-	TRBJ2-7	CASSQGGGPYEQYF	TGCGCCAGCAGTCAAGGGGGAGGACCCTACGAGCAGTACTTC
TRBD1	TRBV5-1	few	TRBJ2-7	CASSFGDRAPYEQYF	TGCGCCAGCAGCTTCGGGGACAGGGCCCCCTACGAGCAGTACTTC
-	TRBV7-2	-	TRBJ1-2	CASSVADNYGYTF	TGTGCCAGCAGCGTAGCCGACAATTATGGCTACACCTTC
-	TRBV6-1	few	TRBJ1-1	CASSDRANTEAFF	TGTGCCAGCAGTGACAGGGCGAACACTGAAGCTTTCTTT
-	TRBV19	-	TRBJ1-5	CASSPYARGADQPQHF	TGTGCCAGTAGTCCATACGCCAGGGGTGCCGATCAGCCCCAGCATTTT
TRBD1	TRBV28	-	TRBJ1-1	CASRRRTGEGTEAFF	TGTGCCAGCAGAAGACGGACAGGGGAAGGCACTGAAGCTTTCTTT
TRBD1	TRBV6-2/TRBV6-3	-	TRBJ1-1	CASSYARGTEAFF	TGTGCCAGCAGTTACGCCAGGGGGACTGAAGCTTTCTTT
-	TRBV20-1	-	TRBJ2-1	CSASSGPYNEQFF	TGCAGTGCTAGTAGCGGCCCCTACAATGAGCAGTTCTTC
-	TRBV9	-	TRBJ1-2	CASSVQGGNYGYTF	TGTGCCAGCAGCGTACAGGGTGGCAACTATGGCTACACCTTC
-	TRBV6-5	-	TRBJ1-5	CASSYSGVTGQPQHF	TGTGCCAGCAGTTACTCCGGGGTTACAGGGCAGCCCCAGCATTTT
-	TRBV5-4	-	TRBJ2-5	CASSSALTSTETQYF	TGTGCCAGCAGCTCGGCCTTGACTAGTACAGAGACCCAGTACTTC
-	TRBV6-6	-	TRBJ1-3	CASSPSGFSGNTIYF	TGTGCCAGCAGCCCGTCAGGGTTCTCTGGAAACACCATATATTTT
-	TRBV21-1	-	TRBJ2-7	CASSASWDTAYEQYF	TGTGCCAGCAGCGCCTCCTGGGACACCGCCTACGAGCAGTACTTC
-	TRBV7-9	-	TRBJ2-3	CASSLSVIGGTDTQYF	TGTGCCAGCAGCTTGAGTGTTATAGGGGGCACAGATACGCAGTATTTT
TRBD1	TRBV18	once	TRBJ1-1	CASSPPGTGGDSEAFF	TGTGCCAGCTCACCCCCCGGGACAGGGGGCGACTCTGAAGCTTTCTTT
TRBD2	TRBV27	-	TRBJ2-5	CASSPAGTSGETQYF	TGTGCCAGCAGTCCCGCCGGGACTAGCGGGGAGACCCAGTACTTC
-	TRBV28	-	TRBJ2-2	CASSLGQSTGELFF	TGTGCCAGCAGTTTGGGGCAGTCAACCGGGGAGCTGTTTTTT
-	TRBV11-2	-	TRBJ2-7	CASSFRRGAVDEQYF	TGTGCCAGCAGCTTTAGGCGTGGAGCCGTTGACGAGCAGTACTTC
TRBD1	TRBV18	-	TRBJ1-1	CASSRQGGPTEAFF	TGTGCCAGCTCACGACAGGGCGGCCCGACTGAAGCTTTCTTT
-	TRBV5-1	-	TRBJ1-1	CASSLERGEAFF	TGCGCCAGCAGCTTGGAACGGGGGGAAGCTTTCTTT
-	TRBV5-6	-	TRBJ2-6	CASSPSSGANVLTF	TGTGCCAGCAGCCCCTCCTCTGGGGCCAACGTCCTGACTTTC
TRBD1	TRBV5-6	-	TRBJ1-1	CASSFDRGLSTEAFF	TGTGCCAGCAGCTTTGACAGGGGGCTTAGCACTGAAGCTTTCTTT
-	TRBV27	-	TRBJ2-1	CASKGNLLKNEQFF	TGTGCCAGTAAGGGGAACCTCCTTAAGAATGAGCAGTTCTTC
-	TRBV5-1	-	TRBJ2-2	CASSSQNTGELFF	TGCGCCAGCAGCTCCCAGAACACCGGGGAGCTGTTTTTT
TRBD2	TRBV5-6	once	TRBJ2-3	CASSAGTSGNLDTQYF	TGTGCCAGCAGCGCAGGGACTAGCGGCAACCTAGATACGCAGTATTTT
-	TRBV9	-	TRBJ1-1	CASSPDVRRGGEAFF	TGTGCCAGCAGCCCAGACGTGCGAAGAGGGGGTGAAGCTTTCTTT
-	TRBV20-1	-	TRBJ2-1	CSAFLNEQFF	TGCAGTGCTTTCCTCAATGAGCAGTTCTTC
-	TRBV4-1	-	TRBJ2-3	CASSQDGVSRRDTQYF	TGCGCCAGCAGCCAAGATGGAGTATCTAGGCGAGATACGCAGTATTTT
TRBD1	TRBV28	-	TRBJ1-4	CASSYLQGGGEKLFF	TGTGCCAGCAGTTATTTACAGGGGGGAGGTGAAAAACTGTTTTTT
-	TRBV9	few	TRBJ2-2	CASSVVPHTNTGELFF	TGTGCCAGCAGCGTAGTTCCCCACACGAACACCGGGGAGCTGTTTTTT